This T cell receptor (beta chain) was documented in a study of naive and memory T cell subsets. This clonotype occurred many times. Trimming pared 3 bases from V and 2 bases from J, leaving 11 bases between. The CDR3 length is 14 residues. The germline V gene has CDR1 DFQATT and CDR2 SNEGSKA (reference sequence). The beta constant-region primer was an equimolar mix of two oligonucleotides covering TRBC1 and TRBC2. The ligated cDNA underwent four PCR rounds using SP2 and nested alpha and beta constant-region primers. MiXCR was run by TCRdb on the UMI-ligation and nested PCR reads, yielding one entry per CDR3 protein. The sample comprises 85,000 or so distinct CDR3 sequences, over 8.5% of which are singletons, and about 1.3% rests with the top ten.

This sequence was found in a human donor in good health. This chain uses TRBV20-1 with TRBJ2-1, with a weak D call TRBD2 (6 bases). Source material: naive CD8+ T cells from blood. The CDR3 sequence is CSASPSGPYNEQFF. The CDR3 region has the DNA TGCAGTGCTAGCCCCAGCGGGCCCTACAATGAGCAGTTCTTC.